The 21 T cell receptor beta chains below were found in one sample sequenced in a study of shared clonotypes between healthy human individuals. This table comes from immunoSEQ multiplex PCR, and its TCRdb copy is limited to in-frame clones, with some not included. This table has some 980,000 clones, roughly 72% appearing once. Material: memory CD4+ T cells sorted from blood. This sample's subset: CD45RA-negative fraction. The receptors were gathered from a man aged 18 to 29 in good health.

As regards this clone: The sample has other DNA sequences that encode this CDR3 too. The genes are TRBV7-2 and TRBJ1-2; D is ambiguous. The V end was cut by 1 base, the J end by 2 bases, with 5 bases between. The CDR3 runs to 13 residues. In germline, CDR1 is SGHTA, CDR2 FQGNSA. CDR3 coding DNA: TGTGCCAGCAGCTTAGGGCTAAACTATGGCTACACCTTC. Protein sequence: CASSLGLNYGYTF.

This clone was detected once. The rearrangement links TRBV30 to TRBJ1-4; no reliable D call. V was pared by 4 bases and J by 4 bases, with 7 bases between. Germline V CDR1 and CDR2: GTSNPN, SVGIG (reference sequence). The CDR3 totals 12 residues. CDR3 loop: CAWNRYNEKLFF. Here the CDR3 DNA reads TGTGCCTGGAACCGGTATAATGAAAAACTGTTTTTT.

A remark on this clone: A read error may produce the germline difference seen at one junction end. The genes are TRBV7-7 and TRBJ2-1; the D gene is possibly TRBD1 (5 bases). Germline V gene lookup returns CDR1 SSHAT and CDR2 FNYEAQ (reference sequence). This CDR3 spans 14 amino acids. CDR3 loop: CASSLQGSYNEQFF. CDR3 bases: TGTGCTAGCAGCTTGCAGGGATCCTACAATGAGCAGTTCTTC.

This chain joins TRBV19 and TRBJ1-2, with 8 bases fitting TRBD1. The CDR3 runs 15 residues. Germline assignment: CDR1 LNHDA and CDR2 SQIVND (reference sequence). V gave up 3 bases and J gave up 4 bases; unmatched junction bases: 7. The CDR3 region is CASSIPTDRGYGYTF. The CDR3 DNA reads as TGTGCCAGTAGTATTCCGACCGACAGGGGCTATGGCTACACCTTC.

This clone was seen many times. The V gene is TRBV4-3, the J gene TRBJ2-3; tentatively, D is TRBD1 (6 bases). The CDR3 totals 15 residues. Germline values: CDR1 LGHNA, CDR2 YSLEER. With 4 bases removed from V and 5 bases from J, the gap between germline ends came to 16 bases. The CDR3 spells CASSLKGSRGDTQYF. CDR3 nucleotide sequence: TGCGCCAGCAGCCTAAAAGGGAGCAGGGGAGATACGCAGTATTTT.

This clone showed up just a few times. The chain recombines TRBV19 with TRBJ2-7, with a weak D call TRBD2 (6 bases). Germline CDR1 and CDR2: LNHDA and SQIVND (reference sequence). This CDR3 has 14 amino acids. With 5 bases removed from V and 0 bases from J, the gap between germline ends came to 11 bases. The CDR3 DNA follows: TGTGCCAGTAGTCCCGGGGACTTCTCCTACGAGCAGTACTTC. Translating it yields CASSPGDFSYEQYF.

The genes are TRBV30 and TRBJ2-7; no firm D call. Germline CDR1 GTSNPN, CDR2 SVGIG (reference sequence). V lost 2 bases and J lost 2, with 10 bases in between. The CDR3 is 13 residues long. CDR3 bases: TGTGCCTGGAGTATCACGCCTACCTACGAGCAGTACTTC. It encodes CAWSITPTYEQYF.

This clone occurred once. DNA for the CDR3: TGCAGCGTTAACGGGGCGGGGGGCTCCTACGAGCAGTACTTC. Translating gives CSVNGAGGSYEQYF. V usage is TRBV29-1 and J usage is TRBJ2-7; TRBD2 aligns across 8 bases. Germline loops: CDR1 SQVTM, CDR2 ANQGSEA. Trimming took 5 bases from V and 0 from J; bases not matched to a gene: 6. The CDR3 loop spans 14 amino acids.

The chain couples TRBV4-3 to TRBJ2-1, with TRBD2 matching 8 bases. In germline, CDR1 is LGHNA, CDR2 YSLEER. The CDR3 runs to 18 residues. V shed 0 bases, J shed 6 bases, and the junction held 13 bases outside the gene matches. The CDR3 DNA is TGCGCCAGCAGCCAAGACCTATCGGGCGGGGGGACCTCCAATGAGCAGTTCTTC. Amino acids: CASSQDLSGGGTSNEQFF.

V gene TRBV4-3 combines with J gene TRBJ2-1, with TRBD1 as a possible D gene (6 bases). Trimming left V 5 bases short and J 8 bases short, with 19 bases between. The CDR3 extends over 15 amino acids. Germline V gives CDR1 LGHNA, CDR2 YSLEER. CDR3 sequence: CASSARSTGFDEQFF. Here the CDR3 DNA reads TGCGCCAGCAGCGCTCGTTCAACAGGGTTCGATGAGCAGTTCTTC.

A single count supports this clone. The chain recombines TRBV6-6 with TRBJ1-5; D remains ambiguous. Germline V gene lookup returns CDR1 MNHNY and CDR2 SVGAGI (reference sequence). The V end was cut by 6 bases, the J end by 2 bases, with 11 bases between. This CDR3 has 14 residues. Here the CDR3 DNA reads TGTGCCAGCAGCTCAGCCGGGGGCAATCAGCCCCAGCATTTT. Protein: CASSSAGGNQPQHF.

The rearrangement uses TRBV11-2 and TRBJ1-3; D gene unclear. This CDR3 region has 17 residues. Germline loops: CDR1 SGHAT, CDR2 FQNNGV. Trimming removed 2 bases from V and 0 bases from J, with 14 bases in between. In nucleotides, the CDR3 is TGTGCCAGCAGCTTAATTTCGGTCGGGTCCTCTGGAAACACCATATATTTT. Translating it yields CASSLISVGSSGNTIYF.

This clone occurred a few times. Other nucleotide sequences from this sample produce the same CDR3. The rearrangement uses TRBV6-1 and TRBJ2-7, with D possibly matching TRBD1 (6 bases). Germline CDR1 MNHNS, CDR2 SASEGT. V was pared by 9 bases and J by 3 bases, with 15 bases between. This CDR3 is built from 13 residues. CDR3 sequence: CASYRDTSYEQYF. The CDR3 DNA follows: TGTGCCAGTTACCGGGACACGAGCTACGAGCAGTACTTC.

The chain employs TRBV5-6 and TRBJ1-6; 8 bases line up with TRBD1. J was trimmed by 3 bases and V by 2 bases; bases with no gene match: 7. The germline V gene encodes CDR1 SGHDT and CDR2 YYEEEE. The CDR3 loop spans 17 amino acids. CDR3 bases: TGTGCCAGCAGCTTCCGACAGGGGCGAATCTATAATTCACCCCTCCACTTT. This gives the protein CASSFRQGRIYNSPLHF.

The genes are TRBV4-1 and TRBJ1-2; unclear D gene. The CDR3 is 13 residues long. The V gene's germline CDR1 is MGHRA and CDR2 YSYEKL. Trimming took 0 bases from V and 4 from J, leaving 6 bases between them. The CDR3 reads CASSQDVTYGYTF. Here the CDR3 DNA reads TGCGCCAGCAGCCAAGATGTTACCTATGGCTACACCTTC.

The V gene is TRBV7-8, the J gene TRBJ2-1; TRBD2 matches at 14 bases. There are 16 residues in the CDR3. Trimming took 5 bases from V and 8 from J; bases not matched to a gene: 8. Germline V CDR1 and CDR2: SGHVS, FQNEAQ. The CDR3 region is CASSLRLAGGPDEQFF. The CDR3 nucleotides read TGTGCCAGCAGCCTACGACTAGCGGGGGGGCCGGATGAGCAGTTCTTC.

CDR3 in DNA: TGTGCCAGCAGCTTAGTAGGGGAAAGGCAGCCCCAGCATTTT. Its protein is CASSLVGERQPQHF. This chain links TRBV5-5 with TRBJ1-5, with D maybe TRBD1 (5 bases). Germline lookup yields CDR1 SGHKS and CDR2 YYEKEE (reference sequence). CDR3 length: 14 amino acids. V lost 2 bases, J lost 7 bases, and 13 bases lay in between.

This clone came up many times. The chain links TRBV9 to TRBJ2-1; D gene unclear. The germline gives CDR1 SGDLS, CDR2 YYNGEE. V was shortened by 2 bases and J by 2 bases, with 11 bases between the two germline ends. This CDR3 region has 15 residues. CDR3 sequence (DNA): TGTGCCAGCAGCGTTTTCCAGGCCCCCTACAATGAGCAGTTCTTC. Its translation: CASSVFQAPYNEQFF.

As for this clone: The same CDR3 also results from other DNA sequences found in this sample. The CDR3 loop is CASSTSGGSYEQYF. The CDR3 nucleotides are TGCGCCAGCTCGACTAGCGGGGGTTCCTACGAGCAGTACTTC. V gene TRBV5-1 combines with J gene TRBJ2-7, with 12 bases aligning to TRBD2. CDR1 SGHRS and CDR2 YFSETQ come from the germline V gene. Losses at the gene ends were 7 bases for V and 1 base for J; bases not matched to a gene: 3. The CDR3 runs 14 residues.

The rearrangement uses TRBV25-1 and TRBJ2-5, with D tentatively TRBD2 (6 bases). With the DNA end fitting TRBJ2-7 better, the J assignment may be wrong. Germline CDR1 and CDR2: MGHDK and SYGVNS. This CDR3 has 14 residues. The DNA of the CDR3 is TGTGCCAGCAGTCCCTACAGCGGAGGGTACGAGCAGTACTTC. This sequence encodes CASSPYSGGYEQYF.

This clone has only one observation. The chain uses TRBV7-9 and TRBJ2-2; no clear D gene. V was shortened by 5 bases and J by 4 bases, with 8 bases between the two germline ends. Germline V gene data show CDR1 as SEHNR and CDR2 as FQNEAQ (reference sequence). The CDR3 runs to 13 residues. CDR3 bases: TGTGCCAGCAGCCCGGTTGTCACCGGGGAGCTGTTTTTT. Translating it yields CASSPVVTGELFF. Supplemented by reference TRBV7-9 and TRBJ2-2, the full variable domain reads DTGVSQNPRHKITKRGQNVTFRCDPISEHNRLYWYRQTLGQGPEFLTYFQNEAQLEKSRLLSDRFSAERPKGSFSTLEIQRTEQGDSAMYLCASSPVVTGELFFGEGSRLTVL.